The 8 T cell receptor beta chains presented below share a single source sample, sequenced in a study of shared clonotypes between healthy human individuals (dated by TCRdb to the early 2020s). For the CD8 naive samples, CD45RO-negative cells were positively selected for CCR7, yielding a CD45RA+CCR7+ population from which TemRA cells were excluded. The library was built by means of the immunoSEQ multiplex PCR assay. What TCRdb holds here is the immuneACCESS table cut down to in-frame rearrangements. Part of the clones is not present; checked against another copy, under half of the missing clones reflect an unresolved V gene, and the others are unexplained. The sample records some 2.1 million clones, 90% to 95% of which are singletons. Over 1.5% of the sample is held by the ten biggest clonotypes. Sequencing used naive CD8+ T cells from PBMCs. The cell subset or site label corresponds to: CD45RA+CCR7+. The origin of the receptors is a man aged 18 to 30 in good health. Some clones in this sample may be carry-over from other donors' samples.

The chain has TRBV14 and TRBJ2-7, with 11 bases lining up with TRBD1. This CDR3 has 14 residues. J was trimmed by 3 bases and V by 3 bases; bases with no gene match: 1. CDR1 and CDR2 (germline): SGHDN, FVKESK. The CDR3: CASSQGQGVYEQYF. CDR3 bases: TGTGCCAGCAGCCAGGGACAGGGGGTCTACGAGCAGTACTTC.

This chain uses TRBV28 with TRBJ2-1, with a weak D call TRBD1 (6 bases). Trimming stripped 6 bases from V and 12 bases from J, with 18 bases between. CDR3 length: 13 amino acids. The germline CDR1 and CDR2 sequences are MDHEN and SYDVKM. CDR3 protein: CASRDSPGSRQFF. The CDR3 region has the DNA TGTGCCAGCAGGGACAGCCCGGGGAGTCGGCAGTTCTTC.

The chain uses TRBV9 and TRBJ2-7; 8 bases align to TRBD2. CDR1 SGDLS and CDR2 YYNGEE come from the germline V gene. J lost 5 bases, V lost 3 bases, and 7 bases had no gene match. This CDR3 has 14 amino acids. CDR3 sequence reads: CASSEGTRGDEQYF. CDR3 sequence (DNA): TGTGCCAGCAGCGAGGGGACTAGGGGGGACGAGCAGTACTTC.

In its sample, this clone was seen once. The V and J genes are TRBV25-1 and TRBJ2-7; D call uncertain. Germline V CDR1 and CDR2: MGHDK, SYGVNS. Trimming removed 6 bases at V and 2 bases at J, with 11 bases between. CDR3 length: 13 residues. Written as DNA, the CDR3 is TGTGCCAGCAGCCGGACGGGCGCCTACGAGCAGTACTTC. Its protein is CASSRTGAYEQYF.

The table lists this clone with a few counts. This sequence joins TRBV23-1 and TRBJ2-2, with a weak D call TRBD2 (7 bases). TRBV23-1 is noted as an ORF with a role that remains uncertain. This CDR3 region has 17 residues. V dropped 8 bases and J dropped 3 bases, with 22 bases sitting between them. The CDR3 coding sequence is TGCGCCAGCCAAGGGGGAAGAGCGGGATATGACACCGGGGAGCTGTTTTTT. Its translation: CASQGGRAGYDTGELFF.

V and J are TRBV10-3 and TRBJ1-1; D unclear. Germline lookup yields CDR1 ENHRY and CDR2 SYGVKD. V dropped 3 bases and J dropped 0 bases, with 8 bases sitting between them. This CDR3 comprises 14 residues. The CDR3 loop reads CAISEELLNTEAFF. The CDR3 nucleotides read TGTGCCATCAGTGAAGAACTGCTGAACACTGAAGCTTTCTTT.

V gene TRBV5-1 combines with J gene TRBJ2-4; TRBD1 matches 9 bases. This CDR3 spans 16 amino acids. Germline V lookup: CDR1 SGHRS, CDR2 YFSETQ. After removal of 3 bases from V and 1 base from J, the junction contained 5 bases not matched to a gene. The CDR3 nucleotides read TGCGCCAGCAGCTCCTTACAGGGGGCGGCCAAAAACATTCAGTACTTC. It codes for CASSSLQGAAKNIQYF.

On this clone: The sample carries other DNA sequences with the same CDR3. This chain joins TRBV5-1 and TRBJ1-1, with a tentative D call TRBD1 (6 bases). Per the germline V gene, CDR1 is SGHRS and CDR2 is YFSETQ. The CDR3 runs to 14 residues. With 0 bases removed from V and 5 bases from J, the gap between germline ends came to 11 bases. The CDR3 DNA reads TGCGCCAGCAGCTTGGCCCTAGGGGGGACTGAAGCTTTCTTT. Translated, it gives CASSLALGGTEAFF.